The entry below gives a single T cell receptor beta chain sequence along with its context. Its matching antigen is unknown. Cells designated naive CD8 were CD45RO-negative and were positively selected for CCR7, with terminally differentiated effector memory CD45RA+ cells excluded. The data stem from a study of shared clonotypes between healthy human individuals. As for the study in general: CD4 naive and memory got three plates each, CD8 naive two, CD8 memory one. Study observations and caveats: When compared with the clonotypes that were shared by all four sorted-subset donors, the non-shared clonotypes turned out to have lower generation probabilities. Naive subsets usually exceeded memory subsets in estimated richness.

Some clones are missing from TCRdb's copy, which holds only in-frame ones; the method was immunoSEQ multiplex PCR. The sample records 2 million to 2.5 million clones, about 92% being singletons. The specimen was naive CD8+ T cells from PBMCs. The receptor was isolated from a man between 18 and 35 years old in good health. Some clones in this sample may be carry-over from other donors' samples.

CDR3 in amino acids: CASSPRQALKGSYEQYF. In nucleotides, the CDR3 is TGCGCCAGCAGCCCCCGGCAGGCCCTTAAGGGCTCCTACGAGCAGTACTTC. The rearrangement joins TRBV4-1 to TRBJ2-7; D is unclear. CDR3 length: 17 residues. Trimming pared 4 bases from V and 0 bases from J, leaving 19 bases between. CDR1 is MGHRA, CDR2 YSYEKL, per germline.